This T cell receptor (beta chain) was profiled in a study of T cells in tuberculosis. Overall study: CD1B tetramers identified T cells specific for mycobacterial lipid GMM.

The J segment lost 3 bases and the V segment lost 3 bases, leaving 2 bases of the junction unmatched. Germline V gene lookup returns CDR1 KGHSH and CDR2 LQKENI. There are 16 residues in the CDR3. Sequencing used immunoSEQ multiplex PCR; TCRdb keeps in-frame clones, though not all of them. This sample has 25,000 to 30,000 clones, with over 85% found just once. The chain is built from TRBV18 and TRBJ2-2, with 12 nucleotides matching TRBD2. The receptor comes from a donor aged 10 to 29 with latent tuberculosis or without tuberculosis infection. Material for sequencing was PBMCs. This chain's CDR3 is CASSPGLAGHTGELFF. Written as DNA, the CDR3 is TGTGCCAGCTCACCGGGACTAGCGGGTCACACCGGGGAGCTGTTTTTT.